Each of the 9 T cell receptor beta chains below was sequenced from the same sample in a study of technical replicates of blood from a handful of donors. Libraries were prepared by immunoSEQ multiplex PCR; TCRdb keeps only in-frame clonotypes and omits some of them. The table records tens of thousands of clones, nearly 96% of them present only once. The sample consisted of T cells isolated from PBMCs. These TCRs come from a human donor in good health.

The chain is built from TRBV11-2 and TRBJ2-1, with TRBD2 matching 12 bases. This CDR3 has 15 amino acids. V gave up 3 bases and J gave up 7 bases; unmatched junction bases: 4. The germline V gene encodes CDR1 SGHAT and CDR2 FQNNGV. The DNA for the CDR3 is TGTGCCAGCAGCTTCCCTAGCGGGAGGGGTAATGAGCAGTTCTTC. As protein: CASSFPSGRGNEQFF.

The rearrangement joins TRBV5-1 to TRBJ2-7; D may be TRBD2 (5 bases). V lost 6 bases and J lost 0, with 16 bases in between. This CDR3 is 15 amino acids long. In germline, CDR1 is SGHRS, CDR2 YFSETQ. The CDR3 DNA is TGCGCCAGCAAACCGGAAGCGGCGAGCTCCTACGAGCAGTACTTC. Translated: CASKPEAASSYEQYF.

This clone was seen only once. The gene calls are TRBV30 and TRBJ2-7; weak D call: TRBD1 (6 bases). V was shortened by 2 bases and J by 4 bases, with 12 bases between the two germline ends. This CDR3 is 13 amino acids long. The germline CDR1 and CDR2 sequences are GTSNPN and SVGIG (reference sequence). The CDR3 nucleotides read TGTGCCTGGAGTTTACTAGGGGGTTACGAGCAGTACTTC. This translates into CAWSLLGGYEQYF.

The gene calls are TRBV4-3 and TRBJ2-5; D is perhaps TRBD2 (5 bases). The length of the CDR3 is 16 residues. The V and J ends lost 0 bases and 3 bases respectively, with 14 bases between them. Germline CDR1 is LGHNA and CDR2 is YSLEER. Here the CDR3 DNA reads TGCGCCAGCAGCCAAGATTACCTACGGGGAGAAGAGACCCAGTACTTC. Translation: CASSQDYLRGEETQYF.

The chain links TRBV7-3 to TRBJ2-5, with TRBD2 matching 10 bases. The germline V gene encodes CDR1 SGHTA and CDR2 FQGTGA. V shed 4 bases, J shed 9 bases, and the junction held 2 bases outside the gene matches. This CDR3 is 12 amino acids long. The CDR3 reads CASSSTSGPQYF. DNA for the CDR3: TGTGCCAGCAGCTCGACTAGCGGGCCCCAGTACTTC.

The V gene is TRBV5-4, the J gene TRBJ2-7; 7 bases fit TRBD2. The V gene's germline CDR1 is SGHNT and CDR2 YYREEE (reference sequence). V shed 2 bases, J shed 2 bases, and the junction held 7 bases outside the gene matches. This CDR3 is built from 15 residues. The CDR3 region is CASSFIWEGPYEQYF. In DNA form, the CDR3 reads TGTGCCAGCAGCTTCATCTGGGAGGGCCCCTACGAGCAGTACTTC.

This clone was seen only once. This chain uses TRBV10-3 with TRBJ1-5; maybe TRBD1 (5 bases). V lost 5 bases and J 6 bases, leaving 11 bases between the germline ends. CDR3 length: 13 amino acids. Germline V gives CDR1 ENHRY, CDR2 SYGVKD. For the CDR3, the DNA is TGTGCCATCAGTCAGGGTGTAGGTCAGCCCCAGCATTTT. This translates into CAISQGVGQPQHF.

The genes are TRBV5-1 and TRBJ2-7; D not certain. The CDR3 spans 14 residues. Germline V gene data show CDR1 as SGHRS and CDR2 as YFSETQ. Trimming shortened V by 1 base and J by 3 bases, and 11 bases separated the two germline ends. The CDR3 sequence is CASSLLGSYYEQYF. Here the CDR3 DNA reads TGCGCCAGCAGCTTGCTAGGAAGTTACTACGAGCAGTACTTC.

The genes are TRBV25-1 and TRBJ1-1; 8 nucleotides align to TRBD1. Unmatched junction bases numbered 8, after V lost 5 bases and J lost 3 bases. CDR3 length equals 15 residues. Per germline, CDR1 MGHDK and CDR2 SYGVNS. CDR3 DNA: TGTGCCAGCAGTAAACCGACAGGGGTAGACACTGAAGCTTTCTTT. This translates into CASSKPTGVDTEAFF.